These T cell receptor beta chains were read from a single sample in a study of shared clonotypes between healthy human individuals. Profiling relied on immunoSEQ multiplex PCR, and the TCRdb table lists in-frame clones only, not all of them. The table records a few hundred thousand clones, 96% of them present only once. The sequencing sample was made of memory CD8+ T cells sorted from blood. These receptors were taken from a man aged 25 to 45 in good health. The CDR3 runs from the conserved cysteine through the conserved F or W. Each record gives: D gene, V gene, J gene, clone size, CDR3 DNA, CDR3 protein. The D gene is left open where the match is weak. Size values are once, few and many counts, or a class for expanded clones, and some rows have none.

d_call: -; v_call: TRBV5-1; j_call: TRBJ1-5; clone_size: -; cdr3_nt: TGCGCCAGCAGGGAGGGGCTCAATCAGCCCCAGCATTTT; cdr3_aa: CASREGLNQPQHF
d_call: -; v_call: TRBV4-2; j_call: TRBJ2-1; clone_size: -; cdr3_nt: TGTGCCAGCAGCCAAGATCTAGCCAATGAGCAGTTCTTC; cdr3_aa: CASSQDLANEQFF
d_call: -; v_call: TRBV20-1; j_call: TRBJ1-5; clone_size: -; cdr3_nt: TGCAGTGCTGGGTTTCAGCCCCAGCATTTT; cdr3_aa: CSAGFQPQHF
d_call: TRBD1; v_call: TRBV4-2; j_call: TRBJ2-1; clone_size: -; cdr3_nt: TGTGCCAGCAGCCTGGGGACAGGGACCCATGAGCAGTTCTTC; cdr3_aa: CASSLGTGTHEQFF
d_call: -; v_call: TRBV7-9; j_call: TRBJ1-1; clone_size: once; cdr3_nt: TGTGCCAGCAGCTTAGGGCGCGGGCACACTGAAGCTTTCTTT; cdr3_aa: CASSLGRGHTEAFF
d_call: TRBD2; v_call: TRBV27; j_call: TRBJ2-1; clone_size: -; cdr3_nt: TGTGCCAGCAGACCAAGAGGGACTAGCGGGAGTTCTGAGCAGTTCTTC; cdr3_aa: CASRPRGTSGSSEQFF
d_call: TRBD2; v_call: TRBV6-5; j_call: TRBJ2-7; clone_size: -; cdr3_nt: TGTGCCAGCAGTTACTCGACTAGCGCTTCCTACGAGCAGTACTTC; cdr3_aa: CASSYSTSASYEQYF
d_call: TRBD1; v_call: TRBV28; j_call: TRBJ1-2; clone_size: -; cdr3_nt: TGTGCCAGCAGTCTCCCACCGGGACAGGGGGCGTATGGCTACACCTTC; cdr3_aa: CASSLPPGQGAYGYTF
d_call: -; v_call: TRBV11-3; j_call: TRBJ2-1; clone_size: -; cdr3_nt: TGTGCCAGCAGCTCTTATAGGTGGGACAATGAGCAGTTCTTC; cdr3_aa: CASSSYRWDNEQFF
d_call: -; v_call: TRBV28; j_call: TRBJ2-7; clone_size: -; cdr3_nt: TGTGCCAGTGTCCGCGGGCTTGAGCAGTACTTC; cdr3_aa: CASVRGLEQYF
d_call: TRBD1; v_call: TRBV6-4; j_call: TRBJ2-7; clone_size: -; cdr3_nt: TGTGCCGGCGCCTTGGACAGGAGGTTTGACGAGCAGTACTTC; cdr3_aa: CAGALDRRFDEQYF
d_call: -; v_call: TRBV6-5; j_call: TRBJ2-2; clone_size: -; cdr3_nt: TGTGCCAGCAGTTCGGACTCTAACGGGGAGCTGTTTTTT; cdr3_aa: CASSSDSNGELFF
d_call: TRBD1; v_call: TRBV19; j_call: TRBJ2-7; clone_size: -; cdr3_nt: TGTGCCAGTAGGGACAGGGGGAGCTCCTACGAGCAGTACTTC; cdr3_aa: CASRDRGSSYEQYF
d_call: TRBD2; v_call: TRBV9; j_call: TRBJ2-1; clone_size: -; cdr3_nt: TGTGCCAGCAGCGTAGTTAATAGCGGGAGGGCCAATGAGCAGTTCTTC; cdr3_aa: CASSVVNSGRANEQFF
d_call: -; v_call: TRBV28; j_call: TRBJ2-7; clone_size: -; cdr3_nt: TGTGCCAGCAGGCGTCGACAGCCACCGAGCTCCTACGAGCAGTACTTC; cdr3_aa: CASRRRQPPSSYEQYF